This entry lists 20 T cell receptor beta chains sequenced from one sample in a study of CD8 T cells in ankylosing spondylitis. Each CDR3 protein is one row after TCRdb ran MiXCR on the 5' RACE reads. The repertoire holds some 220,000 distinct CDR3 sequences, with roughly 8.2% as singletons. Material for sequencing was blood, either unsorted or a sorted T cell fraction (not recorded which). These receptors were taken from a female donor with ankylosing spondylitis or in good health (not recorded which).

This chain links TRBV7-9 with TRBJ1-1; D gene uncertain. This CDR3 has 11 amino acids. V was shortened by 1 base and J by 11 bases, with 8 bases between the two germline ends. Germline CDR1 SEHNR, CDR2 FQNEAQ (reference sequence). The CDR3, as DNA: TGTGCCAGCAGCTTAGTGGGTACGGCTTTCTTT. This gives the protein CASSLVGTAFF.

This clonotype has ten or more counts. The chain combines TRBV6-5 with TRBJ1-2, with D uncertain. The CDR3 is 15 amino acids. With 0 bases removed from V and 6 bases from J, the gap between germline ends came to 14 bases. Per germline, CDR1 MNHEY and CDR2 SVGAGI. CDR3 nucleotide sequence: TGTGCCAGCAGTTACTCGATCCTGGCCCCCGATGGCTACACCTTC. It translates to CASSYSILAPDGYTF.

The rearrangement joins TRBV5-1 to TRBJ2-5, with TRBD2 matching over 15 bases. V was pared by 7 bases and J by 6 bases, with 4 bases of the junction left unmatched. This CDR3 has 14 residues. Germline V gives CDR1 SGHRS, CDR2 YFSETQ. CDR3 nucleotides: TGCGCCAGCGGGACTAGCGGGAGGAGTAAGACCCAGTACTTC. This translates into CASGTSGRSKTQYF.

This clonotype has ten or more counts. The V call is TRBV11-2, the J call TRBJ2-2; 10 bases match TRBD1. The CDR3 has 15 residues. Germline V gene lookup returns CDR1 SGHAT and CDR2 FQNNGV. V shed 3 bases and J 5 bases; nucleotides not matched to a gene: 3. CDR3 sequence: CASSLTGGRTGELFF. The CDR3 DNA reads TGTGCCAGCAGCTTGACAGGGGGCCGGACCGGGGAGCTGTTTTTT.

In this sample, this clonotype turned up many times. J is TRBJ2-2 and V is TRBV2, with 9 bases fitting TRBD2. CDR1 is SNHLY and CDR2 is FYNNEI in the germline V gene. Losses at the gene ends were 5 bases for V and 7 bases for J; bases not matched to a gene: 8. CDR3 length: 15 residues. CDR3 DNA: TGTGCCAGCAGTCTGGCGGGAGGGCGTGTCGGGGAGCTGTTTTTT. It yields the protein CASSLAGGRVGELFF.

There are many counts of this clonotype. The rearrangement joins TRBV12-3 or TRBV12-4 to TRBJ1-1; D gene ambiguous. Deletions cut 7 bases from V and 5 bases from J, with 14 bases between. The CDR3 consists of 13 residues. Here the CDR3 reads CASTGARSTEAFF. The CDR3 bases are TGTGCCAGCACTGGCGCGCGGTCGACTGAAGCTTTCTTT.

The chain carries TRBV28 and TRBJ1-1; D call uncertain. V was clipped by 3 bases and J by 0 bases, with 11 bases between them. From germline, CDR1 is MDHEN and CDR2 SYDVKM. This CDR3 region has 15 residues. DNA of the CDR3: TGTGCCAGCAGTTTTAGCGAGAGCATGAACACTGAAGCTTTCTTT. Translated: CASSFSESMNTEAFF. Full variable domain (rest looked up from reference TRBV28 and TRBJ1-1): DVKVTQSSRYLVKRTGEKVFLECVQDMDHENMFWYRQDPGLGLRLIYFSYDVKMKEKGDIPEGYSVSREKKERFSLILESASTNQTSMYLCASSFSESMNTEAFFGQGTRLTVV.

This clonotype showed up many times. The chain employs TRBV28 and TRBJ1-5, with unresolved D. The CDR3 is 12 residues long. The germline CDR1 and CDR2 sequences are MDHEN and SYDVKM. The germline V and J ends were trimmed by 6 bases and 4 bases, with 7 bases remaining between them. DNA for the CDR3: TGTGCCAGCAGATCGGGAAATCAGCCCCAGCATTTT. Residues: CASRSGNQPQHF. The variable domain in full, with the rest retrieved from reference TRBV28 and TRBJ1-5, is DVKVTQSSRYLVKRTGEKVFLECVQDMDHENMFWYRQDPGLGLRLIYFSYDVKMKEKGDIPEGYSVSREKKERFSLILESASTNQTSMYLCASRSGNQPQHFGDGTRLSIL.

The table lists this clonotype with many counts. This chain joins TRBV6-5 and TRBJ1-2, with D maybe TRBD1 (6 bases). V lost 0 bases and J lost 4, with 15 bases in between. From germline, CDR1 is MNHEY and CDR2 SVGAGI. The CDR3 totals 16 residues. CDR3 DNA: TGTGCCAGCAGTTACTCCGGGGGGCAGGGCATCTATGGCTACACCTTC. Translated, it gives CASSYSGGQGIYGYTF.

This clonotype appeared many times. The rearrangement joins TRBV4-3 to TRBJ2-3; perhaps TRBD2 as D (5 bases). The CDR3 spans 15 residues. Trimming took off 0 bases at V and 4 bases at J, with 11 bases between the two ends. CDR1 LGHNA and CDR2 YSLEER come from the germline V gene. The CDR3: CASSQDVLEPDTQYF. As DNA, the CDR3 is TGCGCCAGCAGCCAAGATGTACTAGAACCAGATACGCAGTATTTT.

This clonotype was recorded many times. V is TRBV20-1 and J is TRBJ2-1; no reliable D call. Trimming removed 3 bases at V and 9 bases at J, with 3 bases between. CDR1 is DFQATT and CDR2 is SNEGSKA in the germline V gene (reference sequence). This CDR3 is 9 amino acids long. This CDR3 reads CSASSEQFF. The CDR3 nucleotides read TGCAGTGCTAGTAGTGAGCAGTTCTTC.

With regard to this clonotype: No DNA is shown, since the ends of the CDR3 on it are uncertain; the CDR3 is the one TCRdb lists. This sequence joins TRBV15 and TRBJ2-5; TRBD2, the table's D call, was not compared with the DNA. The CDR3 has 22 amino acids, counting both end residues. Germline V gene lookup returns CDR1 LNHNV and CDR2 YYDKDF (reference sequence). CDR3: CGVLGICSASGRDGNWGETQYF.

This chain links TRBV6-2 or TRBV6-3 with TRBJ2-1; 11 bases are a match to TRBD2. The CDR3 is made up of 15 amino acids. Trimming cost V 5 bases and J 9 bases; bases outside gene matches: 9. The V gene's germline CDR1 is MNHEY and CDR2 SVGEGT. CDR3 DNA: TGTGCCAGCAGTCGACTAGCGGGGTCTCTGAGTGAGCAGTTCTTC. Its translation is CASSRLAGSLSEQFF.

To note about this clonotype: This may come from a read error, since a much larger clone is one base off. The CDR3 region is CVSSGDGDGYTF. CDR3 DNA: TGTGTCAGCAGCGGGGACGGTGATGGCTACACCTTC. V usage is TRBV13 and J usage is TRBJ1-2; a weak D match, TRBD1 (5 bases). This CDR3 has 12 amino acids. The germline gives CDR1 PRHDT, CDR2 FYEKMQ (reference sequence).

This clonotype has just a few counts. The chain recombines TRBV7-9 with TRBJ2-7; D unclear. Germline V lookup: CDR1 SEHNR, CDR2 FQNEAQ (reference sequence). Trimming took 5 bases from V and 5 from J, leaving 16 bases between them. The CDR3 totals 14 residues. CDR3 sequence reads: CASSPLTRPHEQYF. The CDR3 nucleotides read TGTGCCAGCAGCCCTTTGACACGGCCGCACGAGCAGTACTTC.

The chain employs TRBV30 and TRBJ2-1; TRBD2 might be the D (5 bases). The germline V gene has CDR1 GTSNPN and CDR2 SVGIG (reference sequence). Trimming cost V 4 bases and J 7 bases, with 11 bases left between them. This CDR3 region has 12 residues. The CDR3: CAWKLGGNEQFF. The DNA for the CDR3 is TGTGCCTGGAAATTGGGCGGGAATGAGCAGTTCTTC.

This clonotype was detected ten times or more. The CDR3 coding sequence is TGCGCCAGCAGCGAAGGGGGCGCGGGGGGCTACACCTTC. Translated: CASSEGGAGGYTF. The gene calls are TRBV5-1 and TRBJ1-2; TRBD1 matches 7 bases. This CDR3 has 13 residues. In germline, CDR1 is SGHRS, CDR2 YFSETQ. The V segment lost 4 bases and the J segment 8 bases; nucleotides outside the gene matches: 8.

In this sample, this clonotype turned up many times. The chain carries TRBV29-1 and TRBJ2-7; TRBD1 is a possible D gene (7 bases). CDR3 length: 12 residues. Trimming took off 4 bases at V and 7 bases at J, with 14 bases between the two ends. Germline V gives CDR1 SQVTM, CDR2 ANQGSEA. CDR3 DNA: TGCAGCGTTGTGGAGGGGGCCGGGGAGCAGTACTTC. Protein sequence: CSVVEGAGEQYF.

This clonotype was observed at least ten times. The V and J genes are TRBV11-2 and TRBJ1-2, with D perhaps TRBD1 (5 bases). This CDR3 is 14 amino acids long. The germline V gene encodes CDR1 SGHAT and CDR2 FQNNGV. V lost 0 bases, J lost 4 bases, and 9 bases lay in between. CDR3 amino acids: CASSLDGGVYGYTF. CDR3 bases: TGTGCCAGCAGCTTAGACGGGGGAGTCTATGGCTACACCTTC.

The sample holds many counts of this clonotype. V is TRBV12-3 or TRBV12-4 and J is TRBJ1-2; no reliable D call. This CDR3 region has 12 residues. Between the trimmed V and J ends, which lost 3 bases and 6 bases, there was a span of 8 bases. The CDR3 DNA sequence: TGTGCCAGCAGTTTCGGCAAAGATGGCTACACCTTC. Protein: CASSFGKDGYTF.